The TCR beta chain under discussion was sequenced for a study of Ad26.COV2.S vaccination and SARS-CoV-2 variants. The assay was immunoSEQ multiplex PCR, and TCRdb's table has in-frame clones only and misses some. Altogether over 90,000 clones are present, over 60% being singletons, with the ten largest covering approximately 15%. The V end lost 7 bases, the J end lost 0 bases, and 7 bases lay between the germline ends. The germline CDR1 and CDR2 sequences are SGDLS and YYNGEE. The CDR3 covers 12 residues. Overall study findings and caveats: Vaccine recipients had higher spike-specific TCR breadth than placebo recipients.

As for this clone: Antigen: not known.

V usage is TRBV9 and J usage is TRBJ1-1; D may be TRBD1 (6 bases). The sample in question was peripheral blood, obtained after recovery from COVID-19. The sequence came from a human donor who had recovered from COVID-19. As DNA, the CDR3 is TGTGCCAGCGGACAGCTGAACACTGAAGCTTTCTTT. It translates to CASGQLNTEAFF.